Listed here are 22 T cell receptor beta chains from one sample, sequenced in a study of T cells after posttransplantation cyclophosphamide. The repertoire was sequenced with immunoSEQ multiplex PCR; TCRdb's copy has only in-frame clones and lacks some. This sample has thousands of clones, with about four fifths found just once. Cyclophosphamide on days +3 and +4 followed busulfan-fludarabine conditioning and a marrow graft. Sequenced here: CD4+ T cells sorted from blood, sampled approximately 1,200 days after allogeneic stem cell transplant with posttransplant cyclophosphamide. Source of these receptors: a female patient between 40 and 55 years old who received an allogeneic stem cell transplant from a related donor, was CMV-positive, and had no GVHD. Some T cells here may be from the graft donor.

CDR3 sequence (DNA): TGTGCCAGCAGCTTGTTAGCGAGACCGGGCGGTGAGCAGTTCTTC. Translating it yields CASSLLARPGGEQFF. The gene calls are TRBV5-5 and TRBJ2-1; the D gene is possibly TRBD2 (5 bases). Germline CDR1 and CDR2: SGHKS and YYEKEE (reference sequence). V was pared by 1 base and J by 9 bases, with 17 bases between. The CDR3 consists of 15 residues.

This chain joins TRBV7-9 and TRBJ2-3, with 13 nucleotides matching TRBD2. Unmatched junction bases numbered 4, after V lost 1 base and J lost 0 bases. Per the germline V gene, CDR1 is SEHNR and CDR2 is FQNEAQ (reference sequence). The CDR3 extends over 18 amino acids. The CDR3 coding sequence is TGTGCCAGCAGCTTAGGGACTAGCGGGGGCCGGAGCACAGATACGCAGTATTTT. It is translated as CASSLGTSGGRSTDTQYF. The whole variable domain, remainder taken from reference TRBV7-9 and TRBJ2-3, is DTGVSQNPRHKITKRGQNVTFRCDPISEHNRLYWYRQTLGQGPEFLTYFQNEAQLEKSRLLSDRFSAERPKGSFSTLEIQRTEQGDSAMYLCASSLGTSGGRSTDTQYFGPGTRLTVL.

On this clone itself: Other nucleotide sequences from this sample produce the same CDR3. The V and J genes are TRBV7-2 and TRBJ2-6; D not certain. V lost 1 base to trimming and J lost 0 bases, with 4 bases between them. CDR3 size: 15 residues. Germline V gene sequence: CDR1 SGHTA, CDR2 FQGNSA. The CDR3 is CASSLGGSGANVLTF. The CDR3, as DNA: TGTGCCAGCAGCTTAGGCGGCTCTGGGGCCAACGTCCTGACTTTC. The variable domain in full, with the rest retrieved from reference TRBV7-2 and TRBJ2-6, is GAGVSQSPSNKVTEKGKDVELRCDPISGHTALYWYRQSLGQGLEFLIYFQGNSAPDKSGLPSDRFSAERTGGSVSTLTIQRTQQEDSAVYLCASSLGGSGANVLTFGAGSRLTVL.

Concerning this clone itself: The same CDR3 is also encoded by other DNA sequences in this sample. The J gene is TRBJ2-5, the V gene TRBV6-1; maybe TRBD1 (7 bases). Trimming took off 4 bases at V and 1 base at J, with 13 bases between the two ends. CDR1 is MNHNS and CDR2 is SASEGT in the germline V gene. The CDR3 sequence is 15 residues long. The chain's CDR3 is CASSGRGAGQETQYF. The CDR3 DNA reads TGTGCCAGCAGTGGCAGGGGGGCCGGCCAAGAGACCCAGTACTTC.

The CDR3 DNA reads TGTGCCAGCAGTGAGAGGGTAGGGTTGAACACTGAAGCTTTCTTT. This sequence encodes CASSERVGLNTEAFF. The chain is built from TRBV2 and TRBJ1-1; D is uncertain. This CDR3 comprises 15 residues. Trimming stripped 3 bases from V and 0 bases from J, with 11 bases between. CDR1 is SNHLY, CDR2 FYNNEI, per germline.

CDR3 loop: CASSLAGDNEQFF. DNA for the CDR3: TGTGCCAGCAGCTTAGCCGGGGACAATGAGCAGTTCTTC. This sequence joins TRBV7-6 and TRBJ2-1; perhaps TRBD2 as D (5 bases). The CDR3 loop spans 13 amino acids. Germline assignment: CDR1 SGHVS and CDR2 FNYEAQ. Trimming left V 0 bases short and J 5 bases short, with 5 bases between.

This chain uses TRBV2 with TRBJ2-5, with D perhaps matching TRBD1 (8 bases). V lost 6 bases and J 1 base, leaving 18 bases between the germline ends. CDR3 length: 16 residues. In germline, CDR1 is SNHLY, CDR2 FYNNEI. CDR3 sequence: CASRIGQGGVQETQYF. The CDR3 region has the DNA TGTGCCAGCAGGATCGGACAGGGAGGGGTCCAAGAGACCCAGTACTTC.

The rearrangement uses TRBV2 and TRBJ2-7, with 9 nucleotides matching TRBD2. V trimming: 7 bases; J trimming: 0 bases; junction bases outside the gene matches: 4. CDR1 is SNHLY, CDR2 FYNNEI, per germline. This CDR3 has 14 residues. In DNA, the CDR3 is TGTGCCAGCATCGGGACTAGCCACTCCTACGAGCAGTACTTC. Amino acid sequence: CASIGTSHSYEQYF.

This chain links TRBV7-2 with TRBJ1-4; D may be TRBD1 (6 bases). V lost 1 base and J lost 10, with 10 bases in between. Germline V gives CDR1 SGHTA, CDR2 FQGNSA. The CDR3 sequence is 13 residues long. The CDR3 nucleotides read TGTGCCAGCAGCTTAGAAGGCAGGGGAAAACTGTTTTTT. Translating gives CASSLEGRGKLFF.

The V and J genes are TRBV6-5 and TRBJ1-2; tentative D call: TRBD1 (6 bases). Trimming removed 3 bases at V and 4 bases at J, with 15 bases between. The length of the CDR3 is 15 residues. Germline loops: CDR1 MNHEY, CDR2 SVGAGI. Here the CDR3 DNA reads TGTGCCAGCAGTTATGCAACAGGGATACGCTATGGCTACACCTTC. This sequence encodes CASSYATGIRYGYTF.

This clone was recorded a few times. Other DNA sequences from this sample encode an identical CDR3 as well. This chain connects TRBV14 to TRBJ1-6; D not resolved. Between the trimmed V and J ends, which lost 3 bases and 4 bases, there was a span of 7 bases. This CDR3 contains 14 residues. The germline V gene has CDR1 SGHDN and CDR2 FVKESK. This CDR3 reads CASSHMTYNSPLHF. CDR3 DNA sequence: TGTGCCAGCAGCCATATGACTTATAATTCACCCCTCCACTTT.

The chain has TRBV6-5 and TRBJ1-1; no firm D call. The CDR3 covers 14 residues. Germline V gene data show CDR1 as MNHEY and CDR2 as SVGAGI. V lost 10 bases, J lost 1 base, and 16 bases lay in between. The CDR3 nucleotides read TGTGCCACCCTAGAACCCTCCGGGAACACTGAAGCTTTCTTT. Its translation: CATLEPSGNTEAFF.

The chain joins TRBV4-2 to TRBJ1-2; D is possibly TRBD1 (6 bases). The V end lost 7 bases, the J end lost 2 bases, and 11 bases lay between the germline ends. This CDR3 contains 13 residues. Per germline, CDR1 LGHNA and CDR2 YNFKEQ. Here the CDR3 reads CASNPQGNYGYTF. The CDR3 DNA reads TGTGCCAGCAACCCACAGGGAAACTATGGCTACACCTTC.

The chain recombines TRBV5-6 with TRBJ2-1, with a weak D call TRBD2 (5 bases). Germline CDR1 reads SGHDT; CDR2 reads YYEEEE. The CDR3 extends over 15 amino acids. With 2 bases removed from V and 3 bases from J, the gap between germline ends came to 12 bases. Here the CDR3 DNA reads TGTGCCAGCAGCTTTCTGAGCGGATTCTACAATGAGCAGTTCTTC. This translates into CASSFLSGFYNEQFF. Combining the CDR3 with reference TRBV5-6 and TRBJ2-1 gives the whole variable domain DAGVTQSPTHLIKTRGQQVTLRCSPKSGHDTVSWYQQALGQGPQFIFQYYEEEERQRGNFPDRFSGHQFPNYSSELNVNALLLGDSALYLCASSFLSGFYNEQFFGPGTRLTVL.

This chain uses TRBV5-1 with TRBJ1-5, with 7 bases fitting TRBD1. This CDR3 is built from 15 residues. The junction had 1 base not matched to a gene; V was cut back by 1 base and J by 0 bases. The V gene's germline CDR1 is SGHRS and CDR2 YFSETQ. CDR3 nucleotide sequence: TGCGCCAGCAGCTTGACAGGGGATAGCAATCAGCCCCAGCATTTT. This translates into CASSLTGDSNQPQHF.

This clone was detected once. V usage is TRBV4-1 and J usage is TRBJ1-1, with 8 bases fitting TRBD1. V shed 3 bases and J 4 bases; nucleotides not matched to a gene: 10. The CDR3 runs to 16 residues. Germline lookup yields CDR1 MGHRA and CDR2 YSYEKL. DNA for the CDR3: TGCGCCAGCAGCCATCCTTGGACAGGGAATATCACTGAAGCTTTCTTT. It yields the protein CASSHPWTGNITEAFF.

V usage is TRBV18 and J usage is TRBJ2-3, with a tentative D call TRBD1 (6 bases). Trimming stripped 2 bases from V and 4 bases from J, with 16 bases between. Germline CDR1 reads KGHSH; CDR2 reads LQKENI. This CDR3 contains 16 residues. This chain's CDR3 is CASSPNARGVADTQYF. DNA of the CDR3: TGTGCCAGCTCACCAAATGCCAGGGGAGTCGCAGATACGCAGTATTTT. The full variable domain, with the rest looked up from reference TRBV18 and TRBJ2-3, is NAGVMQNPRHLVRRRGQEARLRCSPMKGHSHVYWYRQLPEEGLKFMVYLQKENIIDESGMPKERFSAEFPKEGPSILRIQQVVRGDSAAYFCASSPNARGVADTQYFGPGTRLTVL.

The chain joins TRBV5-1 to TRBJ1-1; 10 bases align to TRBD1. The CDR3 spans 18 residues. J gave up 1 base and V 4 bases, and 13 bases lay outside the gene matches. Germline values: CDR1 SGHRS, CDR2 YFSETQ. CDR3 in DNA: TGCGCCAGCAGCCTACACTGGACAGGGGGATTAGGGAACACTGAAGCTTTCTTT. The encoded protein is CASSLHWTGGLGNTEAFF.

As DNA, the CDR3 is TGTGCCAGCAGCTCCTCGGGAGGGGCGGGACTAAACTATGGCTACACCTTC. Protein sequence: CASSSSGGAGLNYGYTF. The V call is TRBV7-2, the J call TRBJ1-2; tentatively, D is TRBD1 (5 bases). The germline CDR1 and CDR2 sequences are SGHTA and FQGNSA. Trimming left V 4 bases short and J 2 bases short, with 20 bases between. The CDR3 extends over 17 amino acids.

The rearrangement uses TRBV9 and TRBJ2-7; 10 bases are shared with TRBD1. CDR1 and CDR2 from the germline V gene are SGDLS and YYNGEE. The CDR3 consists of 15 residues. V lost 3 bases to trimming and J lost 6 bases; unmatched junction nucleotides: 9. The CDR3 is CASSAGGTGVFEQYF. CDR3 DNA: TGTGCCAGCAGCGCCGGGGGGACAGGGGTCTTCGAGCAGTACTTC.

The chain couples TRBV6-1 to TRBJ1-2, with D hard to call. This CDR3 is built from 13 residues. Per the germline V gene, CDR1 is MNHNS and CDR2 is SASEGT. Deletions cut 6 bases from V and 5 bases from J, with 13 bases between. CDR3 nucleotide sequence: TGTGCCAGCAGCAGGACTGCCCCATATGGCTACACCTTC. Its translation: CASSRTAPYGYTF.

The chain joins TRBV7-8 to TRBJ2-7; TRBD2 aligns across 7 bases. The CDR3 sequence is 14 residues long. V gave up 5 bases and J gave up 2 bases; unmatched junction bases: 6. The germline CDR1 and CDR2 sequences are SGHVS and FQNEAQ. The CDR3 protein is CASSQSGGTYEQYF. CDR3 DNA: TGTGCCAGCAGCCAATCGGGAGGAACCTACGAGCAGTACTTC.